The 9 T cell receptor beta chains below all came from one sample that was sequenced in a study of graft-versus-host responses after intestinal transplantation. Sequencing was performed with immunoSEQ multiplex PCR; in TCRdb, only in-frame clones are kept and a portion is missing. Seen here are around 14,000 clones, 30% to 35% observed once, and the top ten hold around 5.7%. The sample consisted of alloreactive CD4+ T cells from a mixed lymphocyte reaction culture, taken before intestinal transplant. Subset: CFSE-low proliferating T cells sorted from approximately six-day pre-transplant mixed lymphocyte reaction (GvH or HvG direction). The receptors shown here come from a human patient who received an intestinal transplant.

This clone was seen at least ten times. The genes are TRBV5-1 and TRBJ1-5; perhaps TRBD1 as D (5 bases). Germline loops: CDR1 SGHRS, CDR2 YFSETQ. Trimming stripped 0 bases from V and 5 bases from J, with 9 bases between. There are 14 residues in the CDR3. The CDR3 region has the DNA TGCGCCAGCAGCTTGGTGGGGGGGGATCAGCCCCAGCATTTT. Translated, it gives CASSLVGGDQPQHF.

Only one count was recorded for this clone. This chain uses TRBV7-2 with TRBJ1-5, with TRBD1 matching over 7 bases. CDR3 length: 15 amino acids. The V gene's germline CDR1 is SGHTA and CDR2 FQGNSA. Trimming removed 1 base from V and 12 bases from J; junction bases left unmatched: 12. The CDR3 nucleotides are TGTGCCAGCAGCTTAGTTGACAGGGAAGGAAGCAACCAGCATTTT. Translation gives CASSLVDREGSNQHF.

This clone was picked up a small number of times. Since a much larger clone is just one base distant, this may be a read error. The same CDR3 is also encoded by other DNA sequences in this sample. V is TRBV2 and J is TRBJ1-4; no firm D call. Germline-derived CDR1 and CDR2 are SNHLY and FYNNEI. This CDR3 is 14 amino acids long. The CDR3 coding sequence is TGCGCCAGCAGTGAGAAGCGGGTTCGTGAAAAACTGTTTTTT. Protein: CASSEKRVREKLFF.

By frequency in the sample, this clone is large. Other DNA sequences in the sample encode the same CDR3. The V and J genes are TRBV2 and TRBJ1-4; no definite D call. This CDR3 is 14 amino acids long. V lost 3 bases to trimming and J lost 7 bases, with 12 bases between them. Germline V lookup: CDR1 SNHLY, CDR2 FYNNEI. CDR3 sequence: CASSEKRVREKLFF. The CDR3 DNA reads TGTGCCAGCAGTGAGAAGCGGGTTCGTGAAAAACTGTTTTTT.

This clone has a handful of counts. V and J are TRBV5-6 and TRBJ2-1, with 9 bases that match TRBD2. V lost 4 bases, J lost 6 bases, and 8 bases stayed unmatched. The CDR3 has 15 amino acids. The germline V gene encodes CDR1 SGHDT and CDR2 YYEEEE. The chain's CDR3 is CASSPGLAGRNEQFF. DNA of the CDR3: TGTGCCAGCAGCCCGGGACTAGCTGGTCGCAATGAGCAGTTCTTC. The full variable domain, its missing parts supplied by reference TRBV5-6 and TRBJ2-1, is DAGVTQSPTHLIKTRGQQVTLRCSPKSGHDTVSWYQQALGQGPQFIFQYYEEEERQRGNFPDRFSGHQFPNYSSELNVNALLLGDSALYLCASSPGLAGRNEQFFGPGTRLTVL.

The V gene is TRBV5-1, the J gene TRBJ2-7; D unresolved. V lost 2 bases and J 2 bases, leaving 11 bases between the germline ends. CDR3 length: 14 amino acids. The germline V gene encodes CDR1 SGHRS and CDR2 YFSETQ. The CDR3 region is CASSFAPGTYEQYF. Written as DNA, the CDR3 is TGCGCCAGCAGCTTCGCTCCTGGGACCTACGAGCAGTACTTC.

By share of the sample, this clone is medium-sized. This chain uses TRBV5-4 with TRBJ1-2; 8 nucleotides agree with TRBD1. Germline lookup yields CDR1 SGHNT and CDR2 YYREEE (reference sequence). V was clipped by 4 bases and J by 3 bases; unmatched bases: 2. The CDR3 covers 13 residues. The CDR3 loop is CASSKDRDYGYTF. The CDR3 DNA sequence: TGTGCCAGCAGCAAGGACAGGGACTATGGCTACACCTTC.

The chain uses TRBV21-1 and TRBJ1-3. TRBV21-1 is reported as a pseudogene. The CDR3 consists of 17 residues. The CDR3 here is CASSGVLATHARNTIYF. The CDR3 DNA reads TGTGCCAGCAGCGGAGTGCTAGCTACACACGCACGAAACACCATATATTTT.

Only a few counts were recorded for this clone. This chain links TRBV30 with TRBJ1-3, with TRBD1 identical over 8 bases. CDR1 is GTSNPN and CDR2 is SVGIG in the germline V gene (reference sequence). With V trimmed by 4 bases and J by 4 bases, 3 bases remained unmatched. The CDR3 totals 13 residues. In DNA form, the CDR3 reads TGTGCCTGGATTTACAGGGGGGGAAACACCATATATTTT. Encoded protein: CAWIYRGGNTIYF.